This entry concerns a single TCR beta chain. The data derive from a study of CD8+ T cells in alopecia areata. Following RNA extraction, reverse transcription yielded cDNA that acted as the sequencing template. This table comes from immunoSEQ multiplex PCR, and its TCRdb copy is limited to in-frame clones, with some not included. The repertoire holds 100,000 to 150,000 clones, with around 60% as singletons. V lost 5 bases to trimming and J lost 9 bases; unmatched junction nucleotides: 9. This CDR3 contains 14 residues. CDR1 and CDR2 from the germline V gene are SEHNR and FQNEAQ (reference sequence). This TCR was sampled from a human donor with alopecia areata. The rearrangement links TRBV7-9 to TRBJ2-1; TRBD2 matches at 8 bases. The source material was CD4+ T cells sorted from blood, sampled at week 0. CDR3 nucleotides: TGTGCCAGCAGCAGGACTAGCTCGGGTGGTGAGCAGTTCTTC. The encoded protein is CASSRTSSGGEQFF.